One and the same sample provided the 25 T cell receptor beta chains below, sequenced in a study of cytomegalovirus exposure and HLA in healthy donors. The PCR employed 60 Vbeta primers together with 13 Jbeta primers. The method was immunoSEQ multiplex PCR; TCRdb's version includes in-frame clones alone and lacks a portion of them. The sample records about 160,000 clones, roughly 84% being singletons. What was sequenced was PBMCs. The receptors were sampled from a man in his thirties or forties in good health and CMV-seronegative.

The rearrangement uses TRBV6-5 and TRBJ1-2; D possibly corresponds to TRBD1 (6 bases). The CDR3 has 13 residues. Germline V gene sequence: CDR1 MNHEY, CDR2 SVGAGI. V dropped 4 bases and J dropped 7 bases, with 13 bases sitting between them. CDR3 DNA: TGTGCCAGCAGTTTTCGACAGGTCTCTGGCTACACCTTC. This gives the protein CASSFRQVSGYTF.

The J gene is TRBJ1-4, the V gene TRBV30, with D perhaps matching TRBD1 (5 bases). V lost 3 bases and J 3 bases, leaving 11 bases between the germline ends. The CDR3 extends over 14 amino acids. The germline CDR1 and CDR2 sequences are GTSNPN and SVGIG (reference sequence). CDR3 amino acids: CAWSEEGSNEKLFF. CDR3 coding DNA: TGTGCCTGGAGCGAGGAGGGGTCTAATGAAAAACTGTTTTTT.

V and J are TRBV14 and TRBJ2-7, with 11 bases fitting TRBD2. Germline V CDR1 and CDR2: SGHDN, FVKESK. V lost 3 bases, J lost 3 bases, and 10 bases stayed unmatched. This CDR3 is 17 amino acids long. For the CDR3, the DNA is TGTGCCAGCAGCCATACGGGGGCCCTAGCGGGGGGCTACGAGCAGTACTTC. Translated: CASSHTGALAGGYEQYF.

The chain recombines TRBV14 with TRBJ1-5; TRBD1 is a possible D gene (6 bases). The CDR3 runs 15 residues. Trimming left V 5 bases short and J 2 bases short, with 13 bases between. In germline, CDR1 is SGHDN, CDR2 FVKESK. The CDR3 DNA reads as TGTGCCAGCAGCTTAACCGGACAGCGCAATCAGCCCCAGCATTTT. Protein sequence: CASSLTGQRNQPQHF.

V gene TRBV4-1 combines with J gene TRBJ2-5; TRBD1 agrees at 8 bases. CDR3 size: 17 residues. Germline V CDR1 and CDR2: MGHRA, YSYEKL. The V segment lost 2 bases and the J segment 5 bases; nucleotides outside the gene matches: 13. The CDR3 spells CASSQSDRVYEGETQYF. CDR3 coding DNA: TGCGCCAGCAGCCAATCGGACAGGGTGTATGAGGGGGAGACCCAGTACTTC.

This clone is a singleton in its sample. V gene TRBV7-6 combines with J gene TRBJ2-5, with 8 bases fitting TRBD2. The J call may be mistaken, given a closer DNA end match to TRBJ2-7. There are 17 residues in the CDR3. Germline-derived CDR1 and CDR2 are SGHVS and FNYEAQ. The CDR3 DNA sequence: TGTGCCAGCAGCTTAGACCCACTTCGCGGGGGGCACTACGAGCAGTACTTC. This sequence encodes CASSLDPLRGGHYEQYF.

This rearrangement joins TRBV27 to TRBJ2-6, with 7 nucleotides matching TRBD1. The CDR3 runs to 18 residues. Per the germline V gene, CDR1 is MNHEY and CDR2 is SMNVEV (reference sequence). V shed 0 bases and J 4 bases; nucleotides not matched to a gene: 9. The CDR3: CASSLSQDRVGGANVLTF. CDR3 in DNA: TGTGCCAGCAGTTTATCCCAAGACAGGGTCGGCGGGGCCAACGTCCTGACTTTC. The entire variable domain, with the rest obtained from reference TRBV27 and TRBJ2-6, is as follows: EAQVTQNPRYLITVTGKKLTVTCSQNMNHEYMSWYRQDPGLGLRQIYYSMNVEVTDKGDVPEGYKVSRKEKRNFPLILESPSPNQTSLYFCASSLSQDRVGGANVLTFGAGSRLTVL.

The V and J genes are TRBV18 and TRBJ1-3; 12 nucleotides match TRBD1. Losses at the gene ends were 6 bases for V and 2 bases for J; bases not matched to a gene: 14. Germline V gene lookup returns CDR1 KGHSH and CDR2 LQKENI. This CDR3 spans 19 amino acids. The chain's CDR3 is CASSGLGQGALVPGNTIYF. Written as DNA, the CDR3 is TGTGCCAGCTCCGGGTTGGGACAGGGGGCCCTCGTACCTGGAAACACCATATATTTT.

The chain links TRBV7-2 to TRBJ2-5; no clear D gene. The DNA end is more similar to TRBJ2-7, so the J call may be wrong. This CDR3 is 14 amino acids long. Germline V gene sequence: CDR1 SGHTA, CDR2 FQGNSA. This chain's CDR3 is CASSLGGSFYEQYF. The CDR3 bases are TGTGCCAGCAGCTTAGGCGGCAGCTTCTACGAGCAGTACTTC.

This clone was seen only a few times. The V call is TRBV4-2, the J call TRBJ2-2; TRBD2 matches 11 bases. The CDR3 loop spans 20 amino acids. The trim removed 0 bases at V and 1 base at J, leaving 10 bases unmatched. Per germline, CDR1 LGHNA and CDR2 YNFKEQ. CDR3 DNA: TGTGCCAGCAGCCAAGATATCCGGCTAGCGGGAGGACAGAACACCGGGGAGCTGTTTTTT. Its translation: CASSQDIRLAGGQNTGELFF.

This clone was observed a single time. The chain links TRBV28 to TRBJ2-5; the D is unclear. The J call may be incorrect, as the DNA end agrees better with TRBJ2-7. Germline values: CDR1 MDHEN, CDR2 SYDVKM. This CDR3 comprises 14 residues. The chain's CDR3 is CASRLVGAYYEQYF. The CDR3 DNA sequence: TGTGCCAGCAGGCTCGTCGGTGCTTACTACGAGCAGTACTTC.

This clone was seen a few times. The chain joins TRBV6-6 to TRBJ1-1; 7 bases fit TRBD1. The CDR3 is 14 residues long. V was pared by 6 bases and J by 12 bases, with 16 bases of the junction left unmatched. The germline gives CDR1 MNHNY, CDR2 SVGAGI (reference sequence). The CDR3 sequence is CASSSGYRGSESFF. The CDR3 nucleotides read TGTGCCAGCAGCTCGGGCTACAGGGGATCCGAGTCTTTCTTT.

The CDR3 region is CASSLSRDRGHEQYF. CDR3 sequence (DNA): TGTGCCAGCAGCCTTAGCCGGGACAGGGGGCACGAGCAGTACTTC. V is TRBV11-3 and J is TRBJ2-7; the match to TRBD1 covers 12 bases. J was trimmed by 5 bases and V by 5 bases; bases with no gene match: 7. The germline CDR1 and CDR2 sequences are SGHNT and YENEEA. CDR3 size: 15 residues.

The chain is built from TRBV27 and TRBJ2-1; 10 bases agree with TRBD1. V was pared by 6 bases and J by 9 bases, with 14 bases of the junction left unmatched. Looked up from germline, CDR1 is MNHEY and CDR2 is SMNVEV (reference sequence). The CDR3 runs to 16 residues. The CDR3 region is CASRIAGTGVTGEQFF. The CDR3 DNA sequence: TGTGCCAGCAGAATAGCCGGGACAGGGGTCACAGGTGAGCAGTTCTTC.

This chain links TRBV6-1 with TRBJ2-7; 7 bases agree with TRBD1. V lost 0 bases and J lost 6; bases outside the gene matches: 5. CDR1 and CDR2 from the germline V gene are MNHNS and SASEGT. This CDR3 is built from 14 residues. DNA for the CDR3: TGTGCCAGCAGTGAAGCGCGGAACAGGGGCGAGCAGTACTTC. This gives the protein CASSEARNRGEQYF.

V usage is TRBV7-2 and J usage is TRBJ2-3; 8 positions match TRBD2. Germline trimming cut 2 bases from V and 2 bases from J; bases unmatched to any gene: 12. This CDR3 is 18 amino acids long. CDR1 and CDR2 from the germline V gene are SGHTA and FQGNSA. CDR3 in DNA: TGTGCCAGCAGCTTATCCAGGACTAGCATCAGCACCACAGATACGCAGTATTTT. This codes for CASSLSRTSISTTDTQYF.

This chain connects TRBV19 to TRBJ1-1; D gene ambiguous. The CDR3 runs 15 residues. CDR1 is LNHDA and CDR2 is SQIVND in the germline V gene (reference sequence). Deletions cut 4 bases from V and 1 base from J, with 13 bases between. The CDR3 loop is CASSKPPVGNTEAFF. As DNA, the CDR3 is TGTGCCAGTAGTAAACCACCTGTCGGGAACACTGAAGCTTTCTTT.

The chain uses TRBV9 and TRBJ2-1, with 10 bases lining up with TRBD2. J was trimmed by 7 bases and V by 3 bases; bases with no gene match: 7. The CDR3 is made up of 15 amino acids. The germline V gene encodes CDR1 SGDLS and CDR2 YYNGEE. The CDR3 region is CASSALAGGRNEQFF. CDR3 in DNA: TGTGCCAGCAGCGCCTTAGCGGGAGGTAGAAATGAGCAGTTCTTC.

This clone was picked up one time. The gene calls are TRBV5-1 and TRBJ1-1; perhaps TRBD1 as D (6 bases). Germline V gene lookup returns CDR1 SGHRS and CDR2 YFSETQ. V was clipped by 5 bases and J by 3 bases, with 17 bases between them. The CDR3 has 15 residues. The CDR3 loop reads CASRSFTGSDTEAFF. The CDR3 DNA is TGCGCCAGCAGGTCGTTCACAGGGAGTGACACTGAAGCTTTCTTT. The whole variable domain, remainder taken from reference TRBV5-1 and TRBJ1-1, is KAGVTQTPRYLIKTRGQQVTLSCSPISGHRSVSWYQQTPGQGLQFLFEYFSETQRNKGNFPGRFSGRQFSNSRSEMNVSTLELGDSALYLCASRSFTGSDTEAFFGQGTRLTVV.

The chain employs TRBV12-1 and TRBJ2-2; TRBD2, the table's D call, was not compared with the DNA. TRBV12-1 is marked as a pseudogene. CDR3 length equals 17 residues. CDR3 in amino acids: CASSFAIYRGGTGELFF. The CDR3 coding sequence is TGTGCCAGCAGCTTTGCGATTTATCGGGGGGGAACCGGGGAGCTGTTTTTT.

The V gene is TRBV27, the J gene TRBJ2-7, with D possibly TRBD1 on 5 matching bases. There are 14 residues in the CDR3. V lost 4 bases to trimming and J lost 2 bases, with 12 bases between them. CDR1 is MNHEY and CDR2 is SMNVEV in the germline V gene (reference sequence). CDR3 in DNA: TGTGCCAGCAGTTCGAACAGACAGACCTACGAGCAGTACTTC. Its translation is CASSSNRQTYEQYF.

The V gene is TRBV6-5, the J gene TRBJ1-1; 7 bases match TRBD1. The CDR3 is 14 residues long. The V segment lost 7 bases and the J segment 7 bases; nucleotides outside the gene matches: 12. Germline values: CDR1 MNHEY, CDR2 SVGAGI. DNA of the CDR3: TGTGCCAGCAACCCCCCGGGGACAGCAAGTGAAGCTTTCTTT. Amino acids: CASNPPGTASEAFF.

This chain uses TRBV19 with TRBJ2-7, with 9 nucleotides matching TRBD2. Unmatched junction bases numbered 4, after V lost 3 bases and J lost 4 bases. The CDR3 is 14 amino acids. Germline CDR1 reads LNHDA; CDR2 reads SQIVND (reference sequence). The CDR3 DNA is TGTGCCAGTAGTATTGTCCTAGCGGGGTACGAGCAGTACTTC. This translates into CASSIVLAGYEQYF. The entire variable domain, with the rest obtained from reference TRBV19 and TRBJ2-7, is as follows: DGGITQSPKYLFRKEGQNVTLSCEQNLNHDAMYWYRQDPGQGLRLIYYSQIVNDFQKGDIAEGYSVSREKKESFPLTVTSAQKNPTAFYLCASSIVLAGYEQYFGPGTRLTVT.

The chain uses TRBV19 and TRBJ1-1; no definite D call. The V end lost 6 bases, the J end lost 0 bases, and 8 bases lay between the germline ends. CDR3 size: 13 residues. CDR1 and CDR2 (germline): LNHDA, SQIVND (reference sequence). For the CDR3, the DNA is TGTGCCAGTAGCCTGAGTATGAACACTGAAGCTTTCTTT. Residues: CASSLSMNTEAFF. Supplemented by reference TRBV19 and TRBJ1-1, the full variable domain reads DGGITQSPKYLFRKEGQNVTLSCEQNLNHDAMYWYRQDPGQGLRLIYYSQIVNDFQKGDIAEGYSVSREKKESFPLTVTSAQKNPTAFYLCASSLSMNTEAFFGQGTRLTVV.

The chain couples TRBV9 to TRBJ1-1; TRBD1 matches 9 bases. The CDR3 spans 14 residues. Germline CDR1 and CDR2: SGDLS and YYNGEE. The J segment lost 4 bases and the V segment lost 7 bases, leaving 8 bases of the junction unmatched. The CDR3 bases are TGTGCCAGCCGACCGGGACAGGGTGTCACTGAAGCTTTCTTT. It specifies CASRPGQGVTEAFF. Drawing the rest from reference TRBV9 and TRBJ1-1, the complete variable domain is DSGVTQTPKHLITATGQRVTLRCSPRSGDLSVYWYQQSLDQGLQFLIQYYNGEERAKGNILERFSAQQFPDLHSELNLSSLELGDSALYFCASRPGQGVTEAFFGQGTRLTVV.